These 16 T cell receptor beta chains were sequenced from one sample in a study of control samples from healthy donors and cancer patients (dated by TCRdb to 2020 to 2021). Libraries were built with the immunoSEQ multiplex PCR assay. TCRdb took over this immuneACCESS table, retaining in-frame rearrangements with V and J assigned. Such tables are incomplete; in checked studies, under half of the missing clones stem from an unresolved V gene, and the remainder is unexplained. The sample table contains some 74,000 clones; only one count was recorded for roughly 90% of them. Of the sample, more than 5% is held by the ten largest clones. The sample consisted of blood. These receptors were collected from a woman in her forties or fifties in good health.

The chain links TRBV5-1 to TRBJ2-1; D possibly corresponds to TRBD2 (5 bases). CDR1 and CDR2 from the germline V gene are SGHRS and YFSETQ. V was shortened by 2 bases and J by 6 bases, with 6 bases between the two germline ends. The CDR3 runs 12 residues. The CDR3 loop reads CASSFGGNEQFF. In nucleotides, the CDR3 is TGCGCCAGCAGCTTTGGAGGCAATGAGCAGTTCTTC.

The chain has TRBV19 and TRBJ1-5, with D perhaps TRBD1 (5 bases). CDR3 length: 14 residues. The V gene lost 4 bases and the J gene lost 3 bases, with 10 bases spanning the gap. Germline CDR1 is LNHDA and CDR2 is SQIVND (reference sequence). The CDR3 sequence is CASSRGYANQPQHF. In DNA, the CDR3 is TGTGCCAGTAGTAGGGGGTACGCCAATCAGCCCCAGCATTTT.

V gene TRBV30 combines with J gene TRBJ2-7; D gene uncertain. Germline CDR1 reads GTSNPN; CDR2 reads SVGIG (reference sequence). The CDR3 runs 14 residues. V was clipped by 0 bases and J by 3 bases, with 12 bases between them. The CDR3 sequence: CAWSVGQELYEQYF. The CDR3 nucleotides are TGTGCCTGGAGTGTAGGGCAGGAGCTCTACGAGCAGTACTTC.

V usage is TRBV11-2 and J usage is TRBJ1-1; no reliable D call. There are 13 residues in the CDR3. V dropped 0 bases and J dropped 3 bases, with 5 bases sitting between them. Germline CDR1 is SGHAT and CDR2 is FQNNGV. CDR3: CASSLDIDTEAFF. CDR3 bases: TGTGCCAGCAGCTTAGATATAGACACTGAAGCTTTCTTT.

The CDR3 coding sequence is TGTGCCAGTAGTACGATTCACACCGGGGAGCTGTTTTTT. It specifies CASSTIHTGELFF. The chain recombines TRBV19 with TRBJ2-2; D is unclear. Germline CDR1 reads LNHDA; CDR2 reads SQIVND (reference sequence). Trimming took off 4 bases at V and 3 bases at J, with 6 bases between the two ends. The length of the CDR3 is 13 residues.

CDR3: CASSLVAEDTQYF. The CDR3 DNA is TGTGCCAGCAGCTTAGTAGCCGAAGATACGCAGTATTTT. This chain connects TRBV7-2 to TRBJ2-3; D ambiguous. V dropped 1 base and J dropped 5 bases, with 7 bases sitting between them. The length of the CDR3 is 13 residues. From germline, CDR1 is SGHTA and CDR2 FQGNSA.

This chain joins TRBV12-3 or TRBV12-4 and TRBJ2-7; D is ambiguous. CDR3 length equals 11 residues. Trimming removed 3 bases from V and 5 bases from J, with 5 bases in between. CDR3 bases: TGTGCCAGCAGTTTTACCGACGAGCAGTACTTC. Translation gives CASSFTDEQYF.

This chain links TRBV12-5 with TRBJ2-3, with 7 bases that match TRBD1. There are 16 residues in the CDR3. V was pared by 1 base and J by 5 bases, with 9 bases of the junction left unmatched. The germline gives CDR1 LGHNT, CDR2 FRNRAP. CDR3 region: CASGLGNKGAGDTQYF. In DNA, the CDR3 is TGTGCTAGTGGTTTGGGTAATAAGGGGGCCGGAGATACGCAGTATTTT.

The V and J genes are TRBV5-4 and TRBJ1-2; D perhaps matches TRBD1 (6 bases). V gave up 4 bases and J gave up 1 base, with 11 bases separating them. The CDR3 sequence is 14 residues long. The germline gives CDR1 SGHNT, CDR2 YYREEE (reference sequence). The CDR3 loop reads CASSAPRGNYGYTF. The CDR3 coding sequence is TGTGCCAGCAGCGCACCCAGGGGTAACTATGGCTACACCTTC. Full variable domain (rest looked up from reference TRBV5-4 and TRBJ1-2): ETGVTQSPTHLIKTRGQQVTLRCSSQSGHNTVSWYQQALGQGPQFIFQYYREEENGRGNFPPRFSGLQFPNYSSELNVNALELDDSALYLCASSAPRGNYGYTFGSGTRLTVV.

The chain links TRBV5-4 to TRBJ2-7; D unresolved. This CDR3 region has 14 residues. Trimming cost V 1 base and J 3 bases, with 11 bases left between them. CDR1 is SGHNT, CDR2 YYREEE, per germline (reference sequence). The CDR3, as DNA: TGTGCCAGCAGCTTGAGACCGCTAGACTACGAGCAGTACTTC. Translated: CASSLRPLDYEQYF.

The chain recombines TRBV7-2 with TRBJ2-2; D gene unclear. There are 18 residues in the CDR3. CDR1 is SGHTA and CDR2 is FQGNSA in the germline V gene. Trimming took off 1 base at V and 6 bases at J, with 21 bases between the two ends. Here the CDR3 DNA reads TGTGCCAGCAGCTTAGATGTGACAAGGGTTGCAGGCGCCGGGGAGCTGTTTTTT. Translated, it gives CASSLDVTRVAGAGELFF.

This chain connects TRBV6-5 to TRBJ2-3; D is unresolved. The CDR3 extends over 14 amino acids. Trimming cost V 5 bases and J 4 bases, with 13 bases left between them. Germline CDR1 reads MNHEY; CDR2 reads SVGAGI. The CDR3 DNA is TGTGCCAGCAGTCCCCCCGGCAGGCCAGATACGCAGTATTTT. As protein: CASSPPGRPDTQYF.

There are many counts of this clone. The chain employs TRBV5-3 and TRBJ1-5; no clear D. TRBV5-3 is flagged as an ORF with uncertain function. The CDR3 is 14 amino acids. Trimming cost V 5 bases and J 7 bases, with 16 bases left between them. In DNA form, the CDR3 reads TGTGCCAGAAGACCCAAGGAAGGGAACCAGCCCCAGCATTTT. Translation: CARRPKEGNQPQHF.

The chain uses TRBV24-1 and TRBJ2-1; D not certain. The CDR3 contains 16 residues. V lost 4 bases and J lost 0, with 12 bases in between. The germline gives CDR1 KGHDR, CDR2 SFDVKD. This CDR3 reads CATSDLTASSYNEQFF. DNA of the CDR3: TGTGCCACCAGTGACCTGACGGCTAGCTCCTACAATGAGCAGTTCTTC.

The V call is TRBV7-2, the J call TRBJ1-2; D may be TRBD1 (5 bases). The CDR3 is made up of 14 amino acids. Trimming shortened V by 2 bases and J by 4 bases, and 11 bases separated the two germline ends. CDR1 is SGHTA and CDR2 is FQGNSA in the germline V gene. In DNA form, the CDR3 reads TGTGCCAGCAGCTTAACCGGGACCGGCTATGGCTACACCTTC. This codes for CASSLTGTGYGYTF. Variable domain in full (rest from reference TRBV7-2 and TRBJ1-2): GAGVSQSPSNKVTEKGKDVELRCDPISGHTALYWYRQSLGQGLEFLIYFQGNSAPDKSGLPSDRFSAERTGGSVSTLTIQRTQQEDSAVYLCASSLTGTGYGYTFGSGTRLTVV.

V and J are TRBV29-1 and TRBJ2-5; TRBD2 matches 7 bases. Germline CDR1 reads SQVTM; CDR2 reads ANQGSEA. This CDR3 has 13 amino acids. The V and J ends lost 7 bases and 3 bases, in that order; junction bases with no gene match: 8. CDR3 coding DNA: TGCAGCGCGAAATACAGCGGGAAAGAGACCCAGTACTTC. Its translation is CSAKYSGKETQYF.